Following are 20 T cell receptor beta chains from one sample sequenced in a study of CD8+CD57+ T cells in acquired aplastic anemia. For sequencing, patients were chosen who had shown expansion of CD8+CD57+ cells by flow cytometry. The template for TCR beta VDJ and CDR3 sequence profiling was genomic DNA. TCRdb fed the reads into MiXCR, producing one record per CDR3 protein. The sample has 150,000 to 180,000 distinct CDR3 sequences, about 50% seen once. The sequencing sample was made of sorted CD4+, CD8+, or CD8+CD57+ T cells (not recorded which) from PBMCs. All receptors derive from a human donor with aplastic anemia.

The chain has TRBV15 and TRBJ1-1; D is unclear. The germline V gene has CDR1 LNHNV and CDR2 YYDKDF (reference sequence). The CDR3 length is 13 residues. V lost 1 base, J lost 1 base, and 4 bases lay in between. CDR3 amino acids: CATSRVWNTEAFF. The CDR3 DNA reads as TGTGCCACCAGCAGAGTTTGGAACACTGAAGCTTTCTTT.

The chain is built from TRBV10-2 and TRBJ1-1; the D is unclear. Trimming took 3 bases from V and 10 from J, leaving 12 bases between them. This CDR3 spans 12 amino acids. The germline CDR1 and CDR2 sequences are WSHSY and SAAADI. CDR3 nucleotide sequence: TGCGCCAGCAGTGACACCCCCCCCGGAGCTTTCTTT. It encodes CASSDTPPGAFF.

With respect to this clonotype: One base away lies a much larger clone, so this may be a sequencing read error. This CDR3 fails to terminate in the conserved phenylalanine or tryptophan, so it likely reflects a read error. The rearrangement uses TRBV9 and TRBJ1-3, with D unclear. V was trimmed by 4 bases and J by 0 bases, leaving 11 bases between them. There are 15 residues in the CDR3. Germline CDR1 SGDLS, CDR2 YYNGEE. The CDR3 reads CASSLAGSSGNTIYL. CDR3 bases: TGTGCCAGCAGCCTCGCGGGGTCCTCTGGAAACACCATATATCTT.

The chain has TRBV20-1 and TRBJ2-1; 8 bases fit TRBD2. This CDR3 region has 16 residues. V lost 0 bases and J lost 4; bases outside the gene matches: 8. The germline gives CDR1 DFQATT, CDR2 SNEGSKA (reference sequence). The CDR3 coding sequence is TGCAGTGCTAGAGATAACCGGGGGGGTCGGTACAATGAGCAGTTCTTC. This translates into CSARDNRGGRYNEQFF.

V and J are TRBV2 and TRBJ2-7; D gene unclear. The germline V gene encodes CDR1 SNHLY and CDR2 FYNNEI. V was cut by 5 bases and J by 3 bases, with 8 bases left in between. This CDR3 is 12 amino acids long. CDR3: CASSRAFYEQYF. The DNA for the CDR3 is TGTGCCAGCAGTCGGGCCTTCTACGAGCAGTACTTC.

This chain joins TRBV15 and TRBJ1-5, with D perhaps TRBD1 (5 bases). Germline loops: CDR1 LNHNV, CDR2 YYDKDF (reference sequence). The CDR3 loop spans 16 amino acids. The germline V and J ends were trimmed by 0 bases and 4 bases, with 13 bases remaining between them. CDR3 region: CATSRDQQERNQPQHF. The CDR3 DNA reads as TGTGCCACCAGCAGAGATCAACAGGAGAGGAATCAGCCCCAGCATTTT.

In its sample, this clonotype was seen many times. This sequence joins TRBV20-1 and TRBJ1-5; no firm D call. V gave up 2 bases and J gave up 3 bases, with 23 bases separating them. The CDR3 totals 18 residues. Germline loops: CDR1 DFQATT, CDR2 SNEGSKA (reference sequence). The CDR3 DNA follows: TGCAGTGCTAGACGCTTCCTGACACGACGATCAATCAATCAGCCCCAGCATTTT. Its protein product is CSARRFLTRRSINQPQHF.

The table lists this clonotype with many counts. The chain employs TRBV5-4 and TRBJ1-1; 10 nucleotides line up with TRBD1. V lost 0 bases, J lost 1 base, and 12 bases stayed unmatched. The CDR3 loop spans 19 amino acids. Germline lookup yields CDR1 SGHNT and CDR2 YYREEE (reference sequence). Written as DNA, the CDR3 is TGTGCCAGCAGCTTGGAACCGGGACAGGGGTTGAGGAGGAACACTGAAGCTTTCTTT. Translating it yields CASSLEPGQGLRRNTEAFF.

As for this clonotype: Sequence at one end of the junction differs from germline and may be a read error. The V and J genes are TRBV20-1 and TRBJ2-6, with D unclear. The CDR3 is 15 residues long. Germline V gene data show CDR1 as DFQATT and CDR2 as SNEGSKA (reference sequence). The CDR3: CSARDDPDGWSTEAF. The CDR3 DNA is TGCAGTGCTAGAGATGATCCGGACGGGTGGAGCACTGAAGCTTTC.

This clonotype was seen many times. The V gene is TRBV2, the J gene TRBJ1-4; D is unclear. In germline, CDR1 is SNHLY, CDR2 FYNNEI. V was trimmed by 0 bases and J by 8 bases, leaving 16 bases between them. CDR3 length equals 16 residues. CDR3 DNA: TGTGCCAGCAGTGAAGCCCCCGCGGCAACGGGAGAAAAACTGTTTTTT. Translated: CASSEAPAATGEKLFF.

This clonotype was observed at least ten times. This rearrangement joins TRBV15 to TRBJ2-7; a possible D gene is TRBD2 (5 bases). V lost 5 bases, J lost 7 bases, and 15 bases lay in between. The CDR3 is 13 amino acids. Germline V gene sequence: CDR1 LNHNV, CDR2 YYDKDF (reference sequence). The CDR3 is CATSATGSGEQYF. CDR3 DNA sequence: TGTGCCACCAGCGCGACGGGATCGGGTGAGCAGTACTTC.

This clonotype was seen more than once but under ten times. V and J are TRBV4-1 and TRBJ2-1; tentatively, D is TRBD1 or TRBD2 (5 bases each). The CDR3 length is 12 residues. Germline V gene lookup returns CDR1 MGHRA and CDR2 YSYEKL. The ends were cut back, 2 bases at V and 10 bases at J, with 9 bases in the middle. Here the CDR3 DNA reads TGCGCCAGCAGCCAAAAAGAGGGGGAGCAGTTCTTC. Protein: CASSQKEGEQFF.

The chain is built from TRBV27 and TRBJ2-1; no reliable D call. Trimming took 6 bases from V and 9 from J, leaving 15 bases between them. CDR3 length equals 13 residues. From germline, CDR1 is MNHEY and CDR2 SMNVEV (reference sequence). This CDR3 reads CASSLSEYVEQFF. The DNA for the CDR3 is TGTGCCAGCAGCCTTTCAGAATATGTTGAGCAGTTCTTC.

The rearrangement uses TRBV10-3 and TRBJ2-7, with TRBD1 matching over 8 bases. Germline values: CDR1 ENHRY, CDR2 SYGVKD. CDR3 length: 14 amino acids. After removal of 7 bases from V and 0 bases from J, the junction contained 5 bases not matched to a gene. CDR3 loop: CAITETGASYEQYF. The CDR3, as DNA: TGTGCCATCACCGAGACAGGGGCCTCCTACGAGCAGTACTTC.

Of note for this clonotype: This clone may be a read error of a much larger clone one base away. Written as DNA, the CDR3 is TGTGCCAGCAGCCAAGATGTATTCCGGGTCACAGGCCCAGATACGCAGTATTTT. Its translation is CASSQDVFRVTGPDTQYF. This chain links TRBV4-2 with TRBJ2-3; maybe TRBD1 (5 bases). V lost 0 bases, J lost 4 bases, and 20 bases lay in between. The CDR3 contains 18 residues. CDR1 LGHNA and CDR2 YNFKEQ come from the germline V gene.

This clonotype was counted many times. The rearrangement joins TRBV13 to TRBJ2-7; 9 nucleotides line up with TRBD1. Per the germline V gene, CDR1 is PRHDT and CDR2 is FYEKMQ (reference sequence). Germline trimming cut 5 bases from V and 0 bases from J; bases unmatched to any gene: 5. The CDR3 loop spans 15 amino acids. The CDR3 DNA reads TGTGCCAGCAGCCCTTGGGGACAGGGCTCCTACGAGCAGTACTTC. It translates to CASSPWGQGSYEQYF.

This clonotype was counted many times. J is TRBJ2-7 and V is TRBV11-2, with D possibly matching TRBD2 (6 bases). The CDR3 runs 15 residues. Germline V lookup: CDR1 SGHAT, CDR2 FQNNGV. V was trimmed by 1 base and J by 2 bases, leaving 12 bases between them. CDR3 DNA sequence: TGTGCCAGCAGCTTAGGCATTAGCGGCGCCTACGAGCAGTACTTC. It translates to CASSLGISGAYEQYF.

The chain recombines TRBV15 with TRBJ1-1, with D possibly TRBD1 on 5 matching bases. This CDR3 contains 14 residues. Germline CDR1 reads LNHNV; CDR2 reads YYDKDF (reference sequence). Trimming shortened V by 1 base and J by 3 bases, and 9 bases separated the two germline ends. The CDR3 reads CATSRVAGDTEAFF. CDR3 nucleotides: TGTGCCACCAGCAGAGTAGCGGGGGACACTGAAGCTTTCTTT.

This clonotype has a handful of counts. The chain carries TRBV20-1 and TRBJ2-7; TRBD2 aligns across 7 bases. V dropped 3 bases and J dropped 2; count of bases not matched to a gene: 4. There are 13 residues in the CDR3. Germline V CDR1 and CDR2: DFQATT, SNEGSKA (reference sequence). The CDR3 DNA sequence: TGCAGTGCTAGTCCTAGCGGAACCTACGAGCAGTACTTC. This gives the protein CSASPSGTYEQYF.

This chain links TRBV7-6 with TRBJ2-5; 8 nucleotides align to TRBD1. V shed 3 bases, J shed 3 bases, and the junction held 3 bases outside the gene matches. Germline-derived CDR1 and CDR2 are SGHVS and FNYEAQ. This CDR3 spans 14 amino acids. CDR3 coding DNA: TGTGCCAGCAGCTTGAGACAGGGGAAAGAGACCCAGTACTTC. It specifies CASSLRQGKETQYF.